The TCR beta chain described here comes from a study of beta chain features in type 1 diabetes. In regard to this clone: Its antigen is as yet unknown.

As every portion of the isolated RNA was reverse transcribed, the sequencing read expressed TCRB transcripts. The repertoire was sequenced with immunoSEQ multiplex PCR; TCRdb's copy has only in-frame clones and lacks some. Here the sample spans more than 150,000 clones, roughly 10% being singletons. Study-level results: Because the template was cDNA, high-expressing cells might be over-represented. Patients and controls would be equally affected if PCR favored shorter templates. Among type 1 diabetes patients, VDJ junctions had fewer insertions and more deletions. Within each of all four CD4+ subsets, Type 1 diabetes patients had TCRB CDR3s that were moderately but significantly shorter.

The CDR3 has 13 residues. Germline V gives CDR1 MNHNS, CDR2 SASEGT. Trimming removed 3 bases at V and 7 bases at J, with 10 bases between. Central memory, naive, regulatory and stem cell-like memory CD4+ cells were sorted by CD45RO/CCR7/CD25/CD127/CD95/CD27. The chain uses TRBV6-1 and TRBJ1-5, with a weak D call TRBD1 (5 bases). This clonotype was sampled from a woman in her thirties with type 1 diabetes. Sequencing used central memory CD4+ T cells from blood. CDR3 in amino acids: CASSDRGYQPQHF. CDR3 coding DNA: TGTGCCAGCAGTGATCGGGGGTACCAGCCCCAGCATTTT.